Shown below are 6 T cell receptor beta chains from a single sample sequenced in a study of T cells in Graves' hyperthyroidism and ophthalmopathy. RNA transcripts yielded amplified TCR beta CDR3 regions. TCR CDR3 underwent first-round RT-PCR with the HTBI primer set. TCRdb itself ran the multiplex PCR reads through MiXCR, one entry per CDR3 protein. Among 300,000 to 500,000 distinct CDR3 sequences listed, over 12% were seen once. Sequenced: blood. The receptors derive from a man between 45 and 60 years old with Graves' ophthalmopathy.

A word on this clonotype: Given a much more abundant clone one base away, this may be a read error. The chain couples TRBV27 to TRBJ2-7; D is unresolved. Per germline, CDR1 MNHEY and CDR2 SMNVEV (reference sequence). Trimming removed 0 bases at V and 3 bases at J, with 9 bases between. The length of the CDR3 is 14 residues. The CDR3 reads CASSLSNSVYEQYF. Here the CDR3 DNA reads TGTGCCAGCAGTTTATCGAATAGTGTCTACGAGCAGTACTTC.

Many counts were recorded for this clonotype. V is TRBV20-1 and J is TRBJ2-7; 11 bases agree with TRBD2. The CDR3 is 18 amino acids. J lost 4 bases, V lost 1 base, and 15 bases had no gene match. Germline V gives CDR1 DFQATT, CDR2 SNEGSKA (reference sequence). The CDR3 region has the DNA TGCAGTGCTAGAGCGTTTCCTAGCGGGAGGACCCAACTTTACGAGCAGTACTTC. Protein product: CSARAFPSGRTQLYEQYF.

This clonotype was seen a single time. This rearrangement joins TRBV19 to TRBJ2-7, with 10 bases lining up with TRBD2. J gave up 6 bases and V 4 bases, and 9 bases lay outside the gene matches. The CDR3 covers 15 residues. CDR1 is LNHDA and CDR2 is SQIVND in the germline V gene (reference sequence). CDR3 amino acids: CASSRQAGGPSEQYF. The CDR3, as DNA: TGTGCCAGTAGTAGACAAGCGGGAGGGCCTTCCGAGCAGTACTTC.

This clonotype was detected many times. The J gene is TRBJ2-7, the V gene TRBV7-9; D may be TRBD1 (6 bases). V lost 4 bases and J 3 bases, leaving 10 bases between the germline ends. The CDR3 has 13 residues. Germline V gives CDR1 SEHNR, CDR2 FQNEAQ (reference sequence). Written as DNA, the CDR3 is TGTGCCAGCAGCTCGGACAGAAACTACGAGCAGTACTTC. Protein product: CASSSDRNYEQYF.

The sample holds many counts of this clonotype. The DNA for the CDR3 is TGCAGTGCTTCTCAGGGGGCGAACGCTAGCACAGATACGCAGTATTTT. Translated: CSASQGANASTDTQYF. The rearrangement uses TRBV20-1 and TRBJ2-3; TRBD1 matches 8 bases. This CDR3 spans 16 amino acids. CDR1 is DFQATT, CDR2 SNEGSKA, per germline (reference sequence). With V trimmed by 5 bases and J by 0 bases, 10 bases remained unmatched.

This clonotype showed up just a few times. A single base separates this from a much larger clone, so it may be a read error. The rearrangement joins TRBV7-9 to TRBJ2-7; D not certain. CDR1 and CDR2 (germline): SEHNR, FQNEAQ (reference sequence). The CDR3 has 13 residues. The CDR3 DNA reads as TGTGCCAGCAGCTTAGATCACGGGTACGAGCAGTGCTTC. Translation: CASSLDHGYEQCF.